Sequencing of this T cell receptor beta chain was carried out in a study of T-cell reconstitution after alpha-beta-depleted transplantation in children. This clonotype has a count of ten or more. Unique molecular identifiers tagged the TCRbeta library. MiXCR, applied by TCRdb to the PCR reads, yields one record per CDR3 protein. The sample carries approximately 83,000 distinct CDR3 sequences, 10% to 15% recorded once. The clonotype originates from a human donor who donated a stem cell graft to a child with inherited bone marrow failure. The specimen comprised PBMCs from the stem cell graft donor, sampled from the stem cell graft.

The CDR3, as DNA: TGCGCCAGCAGATGGGAGCAAGGGGGGGGGACTGAAGCTTTCTTT. It yields the protein CASRWEQGGGTEAFF. The chain has TRBV5-1 and TRBJ1-1; possibly TRBD1 for D (6 bases). The V gene's germline CDR1 is SGHRS and CDR2 YFSETQ. V was cut by 5 bases and J by 5 bases, with 19 bases left in between. The CDR3 length is 15 residues.